This paragraph reports one TCR beta chain. What it binds is not known. The germline V gene encodes CDR1 KGHSH and CDR2 LQKENI. V lost 1 base to trimming and J lost 1 base; unmatched junction nucleotides: 12. There are 18 residues in the CDR3. Regarding time point: blood 2 weeks post-SBRT. Treatment given: 15 Gy SBRT to primary tumor, nephrectomy 4 weeks later. The patient's renal cell carcinoma had clear cell pathology. The data derive from a study of radiation and T cells in renal cell carcinoma. In the study overall: Nephrectomy followed 15 Gy stereotactic body radiation by 4 weeks. Points from the study as a whole: No pretreatment tumor biopsies were available for baseline clonotypes. In blood, top tumor clones expanded by 2 weeks, shrinking by 4.

The data were produced by immunoSEQ multiplex PCR, yet TCRdb's version contains in-frame clones alone and is incomplete. The repertoire consists of some 150,000 clones, with over 80% occurring once and the leading ten covering roughly 13%. The chain joins TRBV18 to TRBJ2-7; the match to TRBD1 covers 8 bases. The TCR comes from a woman aged 45-65 years with renal cell carcinoma. Specimen: blood, collected from a patient whose treatment included radiotherapy and nephrectomy. For the CDR3, the DNA is TGTGCCAGCTCACCACTTGAGGGTAGACAGGGGAGATCCTACGAGCAGTACTTC. It encodes CASSPLEGRQGRSYEQYF.